This T cell receptor beta chain stems from a study of CD8 T cells in Susac syndrome (dated by TCRdb to about 2019). Regarding the research as a whole: The study used repertoire sequencing to test whether antigen drove CD8+ T cell activation and differentiation in Susac syndrome. The study compared CD8+ T cell repertoire clonality among 12 healthy donors, around 14 Susac syndrome patients and roughly 16 multiple sclerosis patients. General study outcomes and caveats: The number of individuals in the TCR sequencing and HLA analysis was acknowledged as relatively small.

RNA was extracted using the RNeasy kit, and about 0.45 to 1 ug of the RNA was reverse transcribed with random hexamers. The immunoSEQ multiplex PCR assay, which covers 54 Vbeta and 13 Jbeta segments, was used to amplify TCR beta CDR3 regions. Bias from PCR amplification was corrected by using a synthetic template baseline for primer optimization and for computational correction. In the source study's methods: Only productive sequences were kept, with reads annotated to V, D and J genes according to IMGT and analyzed in immunoSEQ Analyzer. Clonality was calculated as one minus the Shannon entropy normalized by log2 of the number of productive unique sequences. For each patient and control, public and private clones were evaluated within the 100 most prevalent clones. Clones were defined as Susac-specific when absent from the healthy and MS cohorts, from 1052 published viral clones and from other ImmuneACCESS disease sequences. Clones were called with MiXCR by TCRdb after fastp trimmed the public reads at Q25, and only in-frame beta chains were retained. Duplicate CDR3 protein sequences are folded into a single record with the most common DNA and genes. Clone size and V and J calls follow TCRdb, not the original study. Within this sample are over 95,000 distinct CDR3 sequences, with around 93% of them counted one time only. About 0.12% of the sample is in the top ten clones.

Trimming takes 3 bases from V and 13 bases from J, and the germline ends sit 9 bases apart. There are 10 amino acids in the CDR3, from cysteine to phenylalanine inclusive. The only DNA kept is the CDR3, 30 bases in frame from the first base. Note on this clonotype: Its antigen target is currently unknown. No quality values exist for individual bases; no much larger clone is one base distant.

Peripheral blood CD8+ and CD4+ T cells from healthy donors, Susac syndrome patients and multiple sclerosis patients were profiled by high-throughput TCR beta sequencing. Healthy donors were age- and sex-matched controls. Bulk CD8+ and CD4+ T cells were purified by magnetic negative isolation, whereas CD8+ TEMRA cells were enriched by FACS. Blood was drawn into EDTA tubes, processed within 24 hours, and PBMCs were isolated by density gradient centrifugation. PBMCs intended for TCR sequencing were frozen in liquid nitrogen and were later thawed in a 37 degrees C water bath. Purity of sorted or isolated CD4+, CD8+ and CD8+ TEMRA cells was at least 90%.

The sequence is built from TRBV12-3 or TRBV12-4 and TRBJ1-1; the D segment cannot be called with confidence. This clonotype was obtained from a human donor in good health. The sequenced sample was CD8+ T cells from PBMCs. This receptor carries the CDR3 CASSFADVFF. The DNA reads as follows: TGTGCCAGCAGTTTCGCAGACGTTTTCTTT.